Listed below are T cell receptor beta chains from one sample, sequenced in a study of T cell repertoires in cytomegalovirus infection. These receptors' targets are unknown. TCRdb re-derived calls from the reads in MiXCR, one entry per CDR3 protein. The sample carries approximately 43,000 distinct CDR3 sequences, 20% recorded once. Specimen: PBMCs, sequenced either directly or after in vitro stimulation (not recorded which). The source of these receptors is a human donor in good health (CMV status not recorded). Some clones in this sample may be carry-over from other donors' samples. Each CDR3 is given with its conserved first and last residue.

V	length	J	CDR3
TRBV7-2	15	TRBJ2-7	CASSSQGPGTYEQYF
TRBV7-2	14	TRBJ2-7	CASRSPGQAYEQYF
TRBV19	13	TRBJ1-6	CATGRAYNSPLHF
TRBV20-1	12	TRBJ2-7	CSARQDSYEQYF
TRBV7-2	13	TRBJ2-7	CASSLWVSYEQYF
TRBV7-6	19	TRBJ2-1	CASSLKPRFEAISYNEQFF
TRBV20-1	16	TRBJ1-4	CSARGIRDRLNEKLFF
TRBV2	12	TRBJ2-1	CASSEAPDEQFF
TRBV12-5	15	TRBJ1-3	CASGRRGRSGNTIYF
TRBV7-6	13	TRBJ2-5	CASSGVVGETQYF
TRBV18	14	TRBJ2-2	CATTGGRNTGELFF
TRBV12-3/TRBV12-4	14	TRBJ2-3	CASSLRDDTDTQYF
TRBV29-1	14	TRBJ2-5	CSAQRVAGQETQYF
TRBV18	13	TRBJ2-7	CASSPSDSYEQYF
TRBV7-8	17	TRBJ2-1	CASKDRGGTSIYNEQFF
TRBV4-3	15	TRBJ2-1	CASSHSRGGPNEQFF
TRBV6-1	13	TRBJ2-7	CASSEVVSYEQYF
TRBV7-6	18	TRBJ2-5	CASSWGLAGSTPIETQYF
TRBV3-1	16	TRBJ2-7	CASSQSATGTGDEQYF
TRBV7-2	14	TRBJ1-1	CASSPGGPRTEAFF
TRBV7-9	14	TRBJ1-2	CAIPRTGPNYGYTF
TRBV12-3/TRBV12-4	12	TRBJ2-1	CAAGVSYNEQFF
TRBV15	15	TRBJ2-5	CATSRGLAGQETQYF